A single sample is the source of the 18 T cell receptor beta chains below, sequenced in a study of post-analysis software for immune sequencing data. These TCRs are of unknown antigen specificity. Unique molecular identifiers were built into the TCR beta cDNA libraries. From the PCR reads, TCRdb called clonotypes with MiXCR, one entry per CDR3 protein. This table has a few hundred thousand distinct CDR3 sequences, approximately 38% appearing once. Study-wide points: Patients had higher frequencies than controls of about five TRBV segments, including TRBV5-6, TRBV5-1 and TRBV20-1.

The sample consisted of blood. The receptors here all came from a girl between 10 and 17 years old with multiple sclerosis.

J is TRBJ1-4 and V is TRBV27; D might be TRBD1 (5 bases). Germline lookup yields CDR1 MNHEY and CDR2 SMNVEV (reference sequence). V lost 4 bases, J lost 0 bases, and 18 bases lay in between. This CDR3 has 18 amino acids. CDR3 bases: TGTGCCAGCAGTTCCATATGGGGGGACGGTGCAACTAATGAAAAACTGTTTTTT. Translation gives CASSSIWGDGATNEKLFF.

CDR3 nucleotide sequence: TGCAGTGCTAGCGAAGTGGGTGGATACAATGAGCAGTTCTTC. Amino acid sequence: CSASEVGGYNEQFF. The J gene is TRBJ2-1, the V gene TRBV20-1; the D is unclear. Trimming shortened V by 3 bases and J by 4 bases, and 13 bases separated the two germline ends. The germline CDR1 and CDR2 sequences are DFQATT and SNEGSKA (reference sequence). The CDR3 is 14 amino acids.

This rearrangement joins TRBV12-3 or TRBV12-4 to TRBJ2-1; 7 bases agree with TRBD1. There are 16 residues in the CDR3. Trimming cost V 7 bases and J 0 bases; bases outside gene matches: 9. CDR3: CASKPRGTDSYNEQFF. The CDR3 coding sequence is TGTGCCAGCAAACCTAGGGGGACAGACTCCTACAATGAGCAGTTCTTC.

This clonotype was counted a few times. The CDR3 DNA follows: TGTGCCAGCAGTCGGGGTGGTGGACAGATTGATGAGCAGTTCTTC. This gives the protein CASSRGGGQIDEQFF. The chain employs TRBV7-9 and TRBJ2-1; tentatively, D is TRBD1 (6 bases). This CDR3 has 15 amino acids. Germline V gene data show CDR1 as SEHNR and CDR2 as FQNEAQ (reference sequence). The V gene lost 6 bases and the J gene lost 8 bases, with 20 bases spanning the gap.

This rearrangement joins TRBV5-5 to TRBJ2-7; 8 bases map to TRBD1. The CDR3 has 13 residues. J gave up 6 bases and V 4 bases, and 6 bases lay outside the gene matches. Germline V gene data show CDR1 as SGHKS and CDR2 as YYEKEE (reference sequence). CDR3 sequence: CASSKGQVLEQYF. The CDR3 DNA reads as TGTGCCAGCAGCAAGGGACAGGTGCTCGAGCAGTACTTC.

The CDR3 sequence is CASTFLDGDGQETQYF. The CDR3 nucleotides are TGTGCCAGCACTTTTCTCGACGGGGACGGACAAGAGACCCAGTACTTC. The chain couples TRBV28 to TRBJ2-5; D is possibly TRBD1 or TRBD2 (5 bases each). Germline CDR1 and CDR2: MDHEN and SYDVKM. The CDR3 sequence is 16 residues long. V gave up 7 bases and J gave up 2 bases, with 20 bases separating them.

The chain links TRBV12-3 or TRBV12-4 to TRBJ1-5, with D unresolved. The CDR3 has 14 amino acids. V lost 3 bases and J 7 bases, leaving 13 bases between the germline ends. DNA for the CDR3: TGTGCCAGCAGTTTCCGGCAGAGGCGCCAGCCCCAGCATTTT. This sequence encodes CASSFRQRRQPQHF.

This clonotype has only a few counts. The CDR3: CASSLVRAGHTDTQYF. CDR3 sequence (DNA): TGTGCCAGCAGCTTAGTGAGAGCGGGTCACACAGATACGCAGTATTTT. The rearrangement links TRBV7-2 to TRBJ2-3; TRBD2 might be the D (6 bases). The CDR3 is made up of 16 amino acids. CDR1 is SGHTA, CDR2 FQGNSA, per germline. The V end was cut by 1 base, the J end by 2 bases, with 13 bases between.

In DNA, the CDR3 is TGTGCCAGCAGCCAAGAAATGGACTCCTACGAGCAGTACTTC. Amino acid sequence: CASSQEMDSYEQYF. This chain uses TRBV3-1 with TRBJ2-7; D is unclear. CDR3 size: 14 residues. Germline V gives CDR1 LGHDT, CDR2 YNNKEL (reference sequence). V was pared by 0 bases and J by 0 bases, with 6 bases between.

The J gene is TRBJ2-1, the V gene TRBV5-1, with a tentative D call TRBD2 (5 bases). Germline-derived CDR1 and CDR2 are SGHRS and YFSETQ. V was cut by 5 bases and J by 6 bases, with 21 bases left in between. CDR3 length: 16 amino acids. The CDR3 DNA is TGCGCCAGCAGGAACACGTGGAGGTTGAGCGGCAATGAGCAGTTCTTC. This gives the protein CASRNTWRLSGNEQFF. The whole variable domain, filled in from reference TRBV5-1 and TRBJ2-1, reads KAGVTQTPRYLIKTRGQQVTLSCSPISGHRSVSWYQQTPGQGLQFLFEYFSETQRNKGNFPGRFSGRQFSNSRSEMNVSTLELGDSALYLCASRNTWRLSGNEQFFGPGTRLTVL.

With regard to this clonotype: Possible read error: a much larger clone is one base away. J is TRBJ2-7 and V is TRBV7-2, with 9 bases that match TRBD1. CDR1 SGHTA and CDR2 FQGNSA come from the germline V gene. CDR3 size: 14 residues. V gave up 5 bases and J gave up 2 bases; unmatched junction bases: 4. CDR3 region: CASSVNRGPYEQYF. The CDR3 DNA reads TGTGCCAGCAGCGTGAACAGGGGGCCCTACGAGCAGTACTTC.

This sequence joins TRBV10-3 and TRBJ1-1, with D perhaps TRBD1 (5 bases). The CDR3 contains 16 residues. Trimming removed 0 bases at V and 1 base at J, with 12 bases between. Germline V CDR1 and CDR2: ENHRY, SYGVKD. In DNA, the CDR3 is TGTGCCATCAGTGAGTCCCGGCCGGGGGAGAACACTGAAGCTTTCTTT. Protein sequence: CAISESRPGENTEAFF.

The chain carries TRBV9 and TRBJ2-1; a weak D match, TRBD1 (6 bases). The CDR3 sequence is 15 residues long. The V and J ends lost 0 bases and 7 bases respectively, with 14 bases between them. Looked up from germline, CDR1 is SGDLS and CDR2 is YYNGEE. This CDR3 reads CASSVALTGSNEQFF. The CDR3, as DNA: TGTGCCAGCAGCGTAGCATTGACAGGCTCGAATGAGCAGTTCTTC. The full variable domain, its missing parts supplied by reference TRBV9 and TRBJ2-1, is DSGVTQTPKHLITATGQRVTLRCSPRSGDLSVYWYQQSLDQGLQFLIQYYNGEERAKGNILERFSAQQFPDLHSELNLSSLELGDSALYFCASSVALTGSNEQFFGPGTRLTVL.

This clonotype turned up a few times. The V call is TRBV12-3 or TRBV12-4, the J call TRBJ2-7, with 7 bases lining up with TRBD1. The CDR3 contains 15 residues. Trimming took 1 base from V and 2 from J; bases not matched to a gene: 5. The DNA of the CDR3 is TGTGCCAGCAGTTTAGGCGCTACAGGGGCCTACGAGCAGTACTTC. It codes for CASSLGATGAYEQYF.

The rearrangement joins TRBV12-3 or TRBV12-4 to TRBJ1-2; D might be TRBD1 (6 bases). The CDR3 has 15 amino acids. V was shortened by 5 bases and J by 0 bases, with 13 bases between the two germline ends. Here the CDR3 reads CASSLSGTPNYGYTF. The CDR3 region has the DNA TGTGCCAGCAGTCTATCCGGGACACCTAACTATGGCTACACCTTC.

The gene calls are TRBV2 and TRBJ2-3; D is undetermined. CDR1 SNHLY and CDR2 FYNNEI come from the germline V gene. The CDR3 is made up of 14 amino acids. Trimming cost V 3 bases and J 4 bases, with 11 bases left between them. CDR3 amino acids: CASSELRNSDTQYF. CDR3 bases: TGTGCCAGCAGTGAGCTACGAAATTCAGATACGCAGTATTTT.

CDR3 nucleotides: TGTGCCAGCAGCTTATTGGGACGGCCCCCCTACGAGCAGTACTTC. Encoded protein: CASSLLGRPPYEQYF. The chain carries TRBV7-9 and TRBJ2-7; the D call may be TRBD1 or TRBD2 (5 bases each). V gave up 2 bases and J gave up 2 bases, with 13 bases separating them. Germline lookup yields CDR1 SEHNR and CDR2 FQNEAQ (reference sequence). The CDR3 is 15 residues long.

The V gene is TRBV5-5, the J gene TRBJ2-7; the D gene is possibly TRBD1 (5 bases). Germline lookup yields CDR1 SGHKS and CDR2 YYEKEE (reference sequence). The germline V and J ends were trimmed by 1 base and 5 bases, with 13 bases remaining between them. CDR3 length: 14 residues. Here the CDR3 DNA reads TGTGCCAGCAGCTTGTGGACATGGGGCAACGAGCAGTACTTC. Residues: CASSLWTWGNEQYF.